A single sample gave rise to the 30 T cell receptor beta chains below, sequenced in a study of cytomegalovirus exposure and HLA in healthy donors. 13 Jbeta primers and 60 Vbeta primers were used for the PCR. Data came from immunoSEQ multiplex PCR; TCRdb stores just in-frame clones and leaves some out. The sample lists 81,000 or so clones, about two thirds seen once, with around 5% in the top ten. Input material: PBMCs. The receptors come from a woman aged 25-40 years in good health and CMV-seropositive.

V and J are TRBV6-1 and TRBJ2-7; D may be TRBD1 (6 bases). The V gene lost 6 bases and the J gene lost 2 bases, with 14 bases spanning the gap. CDR1 MNHNS and CDR2 SASEGT come from the germline V gene. The CDR3 length is 14 residues. The CDR3 DNA sequence: TGTGCCAGCAGGGGCACAGGGAAACCCTACGAGCAGTACTTC. This codes for CASRGTGKPYEQYF.

The genes are TRBV7-9 and TRBJ1-2; D might be TRBD1 (6 bases). Trimming stripped 1 base from V and 6 bases from J, with 12 bases between. There are 14 residues in the CDR3. Germline CDR1 reads SEHNR; CDR2 reads FQNEAQ (reference sequence). The CDR3 loop is CASSLEGTLHGYTF. The CDR3 DNA is TGTGCCAGCAGCTTAGAAGGGACATTGCATGGCTACACCTTC.

The J gene is TRBJ2-2, the V gene TRBV19, with a tentative D call TRBD1 (5 bases). V was cut by 4 bases and J by 5 bases, with 11 bases left in between. CDR1 and CDR2 from the germline V gene are LNHDA and SQIVND (reference sequence). The length of the CDR3 is 14 residues. The CDR3 region has the DNA TGTGCCAGTAGTACCCCGACAGAAACCGGGGAGCTGTTTTTT. It is translated as CASSTPTETGELFF.

V and J are TRBV5-1 and TRBJ1-1; D ambiguous. This CDR3 is built from 13 residues. CDR1 is SGHRS and CDR2 is YFSETQ in the germline V gene. Trimming removed 0 bases from V and 4 bases from J, with 7 bases in between. The CDR3 sequence: CASSLVTSTEAFF. The CDR3 DNA reads as TGCGCCAGCAGCTTGGTGACATCCACTGAAGCTTTCTTT.

The chain carries TRBV4-3 and TRBJ1-5, with D hard to call. Trimming shortened V by 0 bases and J by 7 bases, and 7 bases separated the two germline ends. Germline lookup yields CDR1 LGHNA and CDR2 YSLEER. This CDR3 comprises 13 residues. The CDR3 sequence is CASSQEGRQPQHF. The CDR3 DNA reads as TGCGCCAGCAGCCAAGAGGGCAGGCAGCCCCAGCATTTT.

V and J are TRBV5-1 and TRBJ2-7; D call uncertain. V lost 4 bases and J 2 bases, leaving 16 bases between the germline ends. Germline CDR1 is SGHRS and CDR2 is YFSETQ. The CDR3 covers 15 residues. The CDR3 nucleotides are TGCGCCAGCAGCCGCGGAGAGGCCACCACCTACGAGCAGTACTTC. Protein: CASSRGEATTYEQYF.

V usage is TRBV4-1 and J usage is TRBJ2-1, with D possibly matching TRBD1 (5 bases). V lost 3 bases and J 0 bases, leaving 12 bases between the germline ends. This CDR3 contains 16 residues. Germline V gives CDR1 MGHRA, CDR2 YSYEKL. The CDR3 nucleotides read TGCGCCAGCAGCCAGCACCAGCAGGGCTCCTACAATGAGCAGTTCTTC. Amino acid sequence: CASSQHQQGSYNEQFF.

This chain uses TRBV19 with TRBJ1-2, with D perhaps matching TRBD1 (5 bases). Trimming took 7 bases from V and 7 from J, leaving 25 bases between them. The CDR3 consists of 16 residues. Looked up from germline, CDR1 is LNHDA and CDR2 is SQIVND (reference sequence). The CDR3 DNA sequence: TGTGCCAGTACCCCCCAAGGGTCGGACATTTGGGCTGGCTACACCTTC. Translated, it gives CASTPQGSDIWAGYTF.

A remark on this clone: Lacking the conserved final phenylalanine or tryptophan, this CDR3 likely reflects a read error. The V and J genes are TRBV2 and TRBJ1-6; 12 nucleotides line up with TRBD1. Germline assignment: CDR1 SNHLY and CDR2 FYNNEI. J lost 10 bases, V lost 6 bases, and 4 bases had no gene match. The CDR3 covers 14 residues. CDR3 sequence: CASRVGTGGSPLHL. In nucleotides, the CDR3 is TGTGCCAGCAGAGTAGGGACAGGGGGCTCACCCCTCCACCTT.

The chain is built from TRBV7-9 and TRBJ1-6; no reliable D call. Trimming pared 4 bases from V and 7 bases from J, leaving 17 bases between. CDR1 is SEHNR and CDR2 is FQNEAQ in the germline V gene (reference sequence). The CDR3 spans 16 residues. The DNA for the CDR3 is TGTGCCAGCAGCTCACCGGATGGTCGGGAAAATTCACCCCTCCACTTT. Residues: CASSSPDGRENSPLHF.

This chain links TRBV5-1 with TRBJ2-5; 10 nucleotides line up with TRBD1. The DNA matches TRBJ2-7 better at its end, which makes the J call doubtful. The germline V gene encodes CDR1 SGHRS and CDR2 YFSETQ. This CDR3 spans 15 amino acids. CDR3 region: CASSLGGQGSYEQYF. In DNA, the CDR3 is TGCGCCAGCAGCTTGGGGGGACAGGGGTCCTACGAGCAGTACTTC.

This clone was detected only a few times. The chain uses TRBV2 and TRBJ1-4; D not certain. The germline gives CDR1 SNHLY, CDR2 FYNNEI. CDR3 length equals 13 residues. Trimming took off 7 bases at V and 8 bases at J, with 14 bases between the two ends. The CDR3 DNA reads as TGTGCCAGCATTGCGGAGGTGGGGGAAAAACTGTTTTTT. Residues: CASIAEVGEKLFF.

V usage is TRBV10-3 and J usage is TRBJ2-3, with 11 bases matching TRBD2. Trimming cost V 10 bases and J 0 bases; bases outside gene matches: 15. The CDR3 consists of 18 residues. Germline-derived CDR1 and CDR2 are ENHRY and SYGVKD. The CDR3, as DNA: TGTGCCACGCTTCCAGGGACTAGCGGCCTCAGCAGCACAGATACGCAGTATTTT. Its translation is CATLPGTSGLSSTDTQYF.

This clone showed up just a few times. The CDR3 is CASSLVAYEQYF. In DNA form, the CDR3 reads TGTGCCAGCAGCTTAGTAGCCTACGAGCAGTACTTC. This chain uses TRBV7-2 with TRBJ2-7; D gene ambiguous. Trimming stripped 1 base from V and 2 bases from J, with 3 bases between. The CDR3 is 12 residues long. Germline CDR1 reads SGHTA; CDR2 reads FQGNSA.

This clone was seen more than once but under ten times. DNA for the CDR3: TGTGCCAGCAGGCGGGGGGACTATGGCTACACCTTC. Residues: CASRRGDYGYTF. The gene calls are TRBV28 and TRBJ1-2; a possible D gene is TRBD1 (5 bases). Trimming took 6 bases from V and 3 from J, leaving 8 bases between them. Germline CDR1 is MDHEN and CDR2 is SYDVKM. The CDR3 runs 12 residues.

This chain joins TRBV4-1 and TRBJ1-2, with D tentatively TRBD1 (6 bases). V lost 0 bases to trimming and J lost 4 bases, with 12 bases between them. The CDR3 covers 15 residues. Germline values: CDR1 MGHRA, CDR2 YSYEKL. The CDR3 nucleotides read TGCGCCAGCAGCCAAGAGACAGGAACCATCTATGGCTACACCTTC. Its protein product is CASSQETGTIYGYTF.

This clone showed up just once. The chain couples TRBV6-1 to TRBJ2-5; 10 bases map to TRBD2. J gave up 7 bases and V 0 bases, and 11 bases lay outside the gene matches. Germline assignment: CDR1 MNHNS and CDR2 SASEGT. CDR3 size: 17 residues. CDR3 sequence (DNA): TGTGCCAGCAGTGAAGCTGAAACTAGCGGGGTTTGGGGGACCCAGTACTTC. It encodes CASSEAETSGVWGTQYF.

V gene TRBV7-5 combines with J gene TRBJ2-2; the table's D call, TRBD2, has no DNA check behind it. TRBV7-5 is a pseudogene segment. The CDR3 is made up of 12 amino acids. Here the CDR3 reads CASSHYAGELFF. CDR3 DNA: TGTGCCAGCAGCCACTACGCCGGGGAGCTGTTTTTT.

The chain recombines TRBV19 with TRBJ2-2; 9 bases map to TRBD1. J was trimmed by 4 bases and V by 11 bases; bases with no gene match: 17. This CDR3 has 17 amino acids. CDR1 and CDR2 from the germline V gene are LNHDA and SQIVND (reference sequence). This CDR3 is CASALRPGQGGTGELFF. Here the CDR3 DNA reads TGTGCCTCCGCGCTTAGGCCGGGACAGGGTGGCACCGGGGAGCTGTTTTTT.

The J gene is TRBJ2-3, the V gene TRBV4-1; 11 bases align to TRBD2. The CDR3 length is 16 residues. The J segment lost 3 bases and the V segment lost 5 bases, leaving 7 bases of the junction unmatched. Germline-derived CDR1 and CDR2 are MGHRA and YSYEKL. CDR3 sequence reads: CASSFSGGAETDTQYF. In nucleotides, the CDR3 is TGCGCCAGCAGCTTTAGCGGGGGGGCGGAGACAGATACGCAGTATTTT.

The gene calls are TRBV7-8 and TRBJ2-1, with D perhaps TRBD1 (5 bases). Germline V gives CDR1 SGHVS, CDR2 FQNEAQ. V was shortened by 3 bases and J by 5 bases, with 11 bases between the two germline ends. The CDR3 consists of 14 residues. The CDR3: CASSLSRANNEQFF. Here the CDR3 DNA reads TGTGCCAGCAGCTTGAGCAGGGCGAACAATGAGCAGTTCTTC.

The CDR3 nucleotides read TGTGCCAGCAGCTTTCAGGGTCTCTCTGGAAACACCATATATTTT. Translated: CASSFQGLSGNTIYF. The chain is built from TRBV5-5 and TRBJ1-3; maybe TRBD1 (5 bases). The CDR3 runs to 15 residues. Trimming pared 2 bases from V and 0 bases from J, leaving 9 bases between. The germline V gene has CDR1 SGHKS and CDR2 YYEKEE (reference sequence).

The CDR3 loop is CASSVQGDAIYGYTF. Written as DNA, the CDR3 is TGTGCCAGTAGTGTACAGGGGGATGCGATATATGGCTACACCTTC. The chain carries TRBV19 and TRBJ1-2; 8 nucleotides line up with TRBD1. CDR3 length equals 15 residues. The J segment lost 5 bases and the V segment lost 5 bases, leaving 10 bases of the junction unmatched. Germline V gene data show CDR1 as LNHDA and CDR2 as SQIVND (reference sequence).

V and J are TRBV19 and TRBJ2-5; the match to TRBD1 covers 8 bases. The last part of the DNA fits TRBJ2-7 better; the J call may be wrong. This CDR3 has 15 amino acids. Germline V gene sequence: CDR1 LNHDA, CDR2 SQIVND (reference sequence). The CDR3 coding sequence is TGTGCCAGTAGTAAGGGACAGGTCACCTCCTACGAGCAGTACTTC. This gives the protein CASSKGQVTSYEQYF.

The chain employs TRBV18 and TRBJ2-6; D gene unclear. Trimming stripped 1 base from V and 1 base from J, with 5 bases between. The CDR3 contains 15 residues. The germline V gene has CDR1 KGHSH and CDR2 LQKENI. The DNA of the CDR3 is TGTGCCAGCTCACCACTCCCGTCTGGGGCCAACGTCCTGACTTTC. It specifies CASSPLPSGANVLTF.

The V and J genes are TRBV27 and TRBJ2-3; 7 bases match TRBD1. V was clipped by 3 bases and J by 2 bases; unmatched bases: 5. Germline V gene lookup returns CDR1 MNHEY and CDR2 SMNVEV (reference sequence). This CDR3 region has 15 residues. CDR3 nucleotide sequence: TGTGCCAGCAGTTTTGGCCAGGGGGACACAGATACGCAGTATTTT. It encodes CASSFGQGDTDTQYF.

The chain carries TRBV27 and TRBJ2-1; 14 positions agree with TRBD2. The CDR3 spans 16 residues. Trimming removed 4 bases from V and 2 bases from J; junction bases left unmatched: 1. Germline V gene data show CDR1 as MNHEY and CDR2 as SMNVEV (reference sequence). The CDR3 here is CASSSGLAGAYNEQFF. The CDR3 bases are TGTGCCAGCAGTTCGGGACTAGCGGGGGCCTACAATGAGCAGTTCTTC.

The rearrangement joins TRBV7-2 to TRBJ2-5; TRBD2 might be the D (6 bases). The CDR3 runs 15 residues. Germline-derived CDR1 and CDR2 are SGHTA and FQGNSA. V lost 5 bases, J lost 1 base, and 14 bases lay in between. Here the CDR3 DNA reads TGTGCCAGCAGCCCCAGGAGGGTGGTCCAAGAGACCCAGTACTTC. It translates to CASSPRRVVQETQYF.

The V and J genes are TRBV7-6 and TRBJ2-5; D not certain. Germline V gene data show CDR1 as SGHVS and CDR2 as FNYEAQ. This CDR3 is built from 12 residues. Trimming shortened V by 4 bases and J by 4 bases, and 7 bases separated the two germline ends. The DNA for the CDR3 is TGTGCCAGCAGCTCGAATAGAGAGACCCAGTACTTC. This gives the protein CASSSNRETQYF.

The CDR3 DNA reads as TGTGCCAGCAGAGTCACTAGCGGTGGTTCCTACGAGCAGTACTTC. Translation: CASRVTSGGSYEQYF. J is TRBJ2-7 and V is TRBV2; 8 bases map to TRBD2. The germline V gene encodes CDR1 SNHLY and CDR2 FYNNEI. The CDR3 extends over 15 amino acids. The V and J ends lost 6 bases and 1 base, in that order; junction bases with no gene match: 8.